This TCR beta chain was recovered during a study of beta chain features in type 1 diabetes. Study-wide context: Healthy donors and patients showed comparable age, gender and cell yields. General study findings and limits: For Type 1 diabetes patients, all four CD4+ subsets carried TCRB CDR3s that were moderately but significantly shorter.

A remark on this clone: Antigen: not known.

Investigators reverse transcribed all isolated RNA, so they sequenced expressed TCRB transcripts. Data came from immunoSEQ multiplex PCR; TCRdb stores just in-frame clones and leaves some out. The sample yields about 52,000 clones, less than 55% seen once. Deletions cut 5 bases from V and 1 base from J, with 12 bases between. Germline V CDR1 and CDR2: SGHAT, FQDESV (reference sequence). This CDR3 is 14 amino acids long. Sequencing was carried out using Tregs from blood. The source is a man younger than 45 with type 1 diabetes. The chain is built from TRBV11-1 and TRBJ2-7, with D perhaps matching TRBD1 (6 bases). As DNA, the CDR3 is TGTGCCAGCAGCGGTACGACAGGATCCTACGAGCAGTACTTC. Amino acid sequence: CASSGTTGSYEQYF.